The following is a TCR beta chain sequence with its context. This clone has a count of ten or more. The specificity of this receptor is unknown. Nothing much larger sits one base from this clone, and base qualities are not available. The library was built by means of the immunoSEQ multiplex PCR assay. For TCR sequencing, RNA was extracted from every sample and reverse transcribed into cDNA to serve as template. First-strand cDNA was synthesized with SuperScript III using a 2:1 mix of oligo-dT and random hexamers. A synthetic immune receptor repertoire was used to gauge amplification bias, and whatever bias remained was removed computationally. In the authors' own workflow: Raw reads were preprocessed to remove errors, and CDR3 was defined according to IMGT conventions as the region from the conserved cysteine to phenylalanine. Clonality was computed as 1 minus the Shannon entropy, with the entropy normalized by log2 of the number of productive unique TCRs. Scalp TCRbeta sequences were cross-referenced with sorted blood CD4 and CD8 repertoires so that the CD4 or CD8 identity of scalp clones could be inferred. What TCRdb holds here is the immuneACCESS table cut down to in-frame rearrangements. Part of the clones is not present; checked against another copy, under half of the missing clones reflect an unresolved V gene, and the others are unexplained. From that table come the V and J calls and clone size; the DNA was used to work out D and trimming. This sample is represented by 150,000 to 200,000 clones; roughly 66% of them were singletons. The top ten clonotypes cover just over 1% of the sample.

Interpreted using the paper, the time point label stands for: around 22 weeks on oral tofacitinib. The treatment or condition tag for this specimen amounts to: oral pan-JAK inhibitor, 5-10 mg twice daily. Peripheral blood and lesional scalp punch biopsies were obtained from patients with alopecia areata. PBMCs were isolated by density centrifugation and stained for CD3, CD4 and CD8, and CD4+ and CD8+ T cells were sorted on a FACSAria. These data come from a study of CD8+ T cells in alopecia areata (dated by TCRdb to the late 2010s). About the investigation overall: The treated patients took part in an open-label pilot trial in which moderate-to-severe alopecia areata was treated with oral tofacitinib at 5 to 10 mg twice daily. Patients received tofacitinib for 6 to 18 months and were then followed off drug for 6 months to check for delayed response and recurrence. In treated patients, disease severity was measured using the SALT score, which gives the percentage of scalp surface area affected. To study T cell clonal expansion in alopecia areata, the researchers applied high-throughput TCRbeta sequencing to both the C3H/HeJ mouse model and human patients. On the human side, TCRbeta sequencing was run on scalp tissue and on sorted CD4+ and CD8+ peripheral blood T cells from healthy controls and from alopecia areata patients with either patchy or totalis/universalis disease. Biopsies were taken from tofacitinib-treated patients at baseline and again at 4 and 24 weeks into treatment, and several of those patients also had a later scalp biopsy. Scalp clonality was compared among normal scalp (n=4), patchy alopecia areata scalp (n=8), and alopecia totalis/universalis scalp (n=8). The RNA source kit depended on sample type: the PAXgene miRNA kit for fixed scalp, the miRNeasy kit for PBMCs, and the RNeasy kit for mouse skin. immunoSEQ multiplex PCR using 35 Vbeta forward primers and 13 Jbeta reverse primers was used to amplify TCRbeta CDR3 regions.

The paper as a whole reports these results and caveats: TCR sequences shared between patients were less clear than in mice, possibly partly because of HLA diversity in the patient population. Higher clonality and more expanded CD8+ clones were observed in lesional scalp than in normal scalp, particularly in alopecia totalis/universalis, a finding suggestive of antigenic drive. Many expanded lesional clones were found to persist in scalp and blood during tofacitinib treatment, and relapse after treatment cessation may be partly explained by this persistence. Because the treated cohort was small and included a single nonresponder, larger studies are needed to assess links between baseline CD8+ expansion and response. Resident alphabeta T cells in normal human skin are also sequenced, complicating scalp TCR repertoire analysis, unlike mouse skin dominated by gammadelta T cells. Tofacitinib significantly decreased scalp clonality and the number of expanded CD8+ clones among the top 100 scalp clones.

Via the germline V gene (reference sequence), CDR1 is LNHDA and CDR2 SQIVND. V is cut back by 3 bases and J by 5 bases, with 6 bases in the junction unmatched. Including cysteine and phenylalanine, the CDR3 has 15 amino acids. The only DNA kept is the CDR3, 45 bases in frame from the first base. The source material was CD4+ T cells sorted from blood, sampled at week 24, from a patient treated with tofacitinib. The sequence was collected from a human donor with alopecia areata. This sequence uses TRBV19 and TRBJ2-1, with 8 middle bases fitting TRBD1. The sequenced DNA: TGTGCCAGTAGTATTATTGACAGGGGCCACAATGAGCAGTTCTTC. This is translated as CASSIIDRGHNEQFF.